The T cell receptor (beta chain) described here comes from a study of T cell changes during pregnancy in multiple sclerosis. Germline V CDR1 and CDR2: GTSNPN, SVGIG (reference sequence). CDR3 length: 16 amino acids. V lost 7 bases, J lost 6 bases, and 13 bases stayed unmatched. Here immunoSEQ multiplex PCR was the method, and the copy in TCRdb shows in-frame clones only, minus some. The data hold fewer than 75,000 clones, with 91% observed a single time. The rearrangement joins TRBV30 to TRBJ2-2, with 11 bases matching TRBD1. The receptor comes from a female donor with multiple sclerosis, enrolled in a pregnancy study. The specimen comprised peripheral blood, sampled in the second trimester of pregnancy. Here the CDR3 reads CAFSDRGPSLAGELFF. The CDR3 region has the DNA TGTGCCTTCTCGGACAGGGGGCCCTCCTTGGCCGGGGAGCTGTTTTTT.